This TCR beta chain was sequenced for a study of vaccination and CD4 T cells after COVID-19. Across the whole study: Six male and four female convalescents took part, two of them Hispanic.

Treatment denoted: approximately 9-day PBMC culture with coronavirus spike peptide pools or control peptides (ViraFEST assay). This clonotype showed up just a few times. Its antigen remains unknown. An Oncomine TCR Beta short-read assay was used to sequence the DNA from cultured CD4+ T cells. It was from cultured CD4+ T cells that genomic DNA was extracted. Using its own MiXCR run on the PCR reads, TCRdb lists one record per CDR3 protein. The top ten hold around 2.9% of the sample, which has over 15,000 distinct CDR3 sequences, approximately 44% seen once. The origin of this receptor is a human donor who had recovered from COVID-19. Specimen: CD4+ T cells from blood, cultured in vitro, collected after SARS-CoV-2 vaccination.

The CDR3 region has the DNA TGTGCCAGCAGCTCGACGCCGACAGGTGCAAATTCACCCCTCCACTTT. Protein sequence: CASSSTPTGANSPLHF. The gene calls are TRBV7-9 and TRBJ1-6; D possibly corresponds to TRBD1 (6 bases). Trimming removed 4 bases at V and 7 bases at J, with 17 bases between. CDR3 size: 16 residues. The germline gives CDR1 SEHNR, CDR2 FQNEAQ (reference sequence).